This paragraph covers one TCR beta chain sequence. This sample is part of a study of blood T cell repertoires in COVID-19. Study context: Nucleic acid was either cDNA or gDNA, and it came from T cells, B-cell-depleted T cells, or PBMCs.

The germline CDR1 and CDR2 sequences are MDHEN and SYDVKM. The CDR3 consists of 14 residues. Trimming cost V 6 bases and J 2 bases; bases outside gene matches: 7. Some clones are missing from TCRdb's copy, which holds only in-frame ones; the method was immunoSEQ multiplex PCR. This sample has about 250,000 clones, with 88% found just once. Sequenced: peripheral blood. The clonotype was recovered from an elderly man with acute or convalescent COVID-19. This sequence joins TRBV28 and TRBJ2-7; 7 bases line up with TRBD1. For the CDR3, the DNA is TGTGCCAGCAGACTTACCGGGACAGCCTACGAGCAGTACTTC. It codes for CASRLTGTAYEQYF.